This T cell receptor (beta chain) was recovered during a study of blood T cell repertoires in COVID-19. This study enrolled people aged about 18 to 95 from 24 US geographic areas. The CDR3 runs to 14 residues. Germline-derived CDR1 and CDR2 are SGHAT and FQNNGV. V shed 1 base, J shed 4 bases, and the junction held 2 bases outside the gene matches. TCRdb's copy holds only in-frame clones and misses some; the assay was immunoSEQ multiplex PCR. The table includes around 330,000 clones, approximately 91% detected once. Sample: PBMCs or T cells enriched from blood (not recorded which). The J gene is TRBJ2-7, the V gene TRBV11-2, with 9 bases lining up with TRBD2. This clonotype was obtained from a man aged 60 to 75 who had recovered from COVID-19. CDR3 DNA: TGTGCCAGCAGCTTAGTAGCGGGAGCGTACGAGCAGTACTTC. Translation gives CASSLVAGAYEQYF.